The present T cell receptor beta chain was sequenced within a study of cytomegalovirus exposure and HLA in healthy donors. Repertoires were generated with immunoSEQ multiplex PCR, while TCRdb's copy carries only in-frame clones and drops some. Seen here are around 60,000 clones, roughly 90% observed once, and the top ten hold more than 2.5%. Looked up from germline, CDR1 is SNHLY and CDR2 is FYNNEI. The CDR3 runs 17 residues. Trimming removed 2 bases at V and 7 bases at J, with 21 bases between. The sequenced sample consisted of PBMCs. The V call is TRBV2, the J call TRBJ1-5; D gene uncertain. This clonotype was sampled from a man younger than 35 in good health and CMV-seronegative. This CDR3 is CASSESVTKRFSQPQHF. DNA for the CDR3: TGTGCCAGCAGTGAATCGGTGACTAAACGGTTCAGCCAGCCCCAGCATTTT.